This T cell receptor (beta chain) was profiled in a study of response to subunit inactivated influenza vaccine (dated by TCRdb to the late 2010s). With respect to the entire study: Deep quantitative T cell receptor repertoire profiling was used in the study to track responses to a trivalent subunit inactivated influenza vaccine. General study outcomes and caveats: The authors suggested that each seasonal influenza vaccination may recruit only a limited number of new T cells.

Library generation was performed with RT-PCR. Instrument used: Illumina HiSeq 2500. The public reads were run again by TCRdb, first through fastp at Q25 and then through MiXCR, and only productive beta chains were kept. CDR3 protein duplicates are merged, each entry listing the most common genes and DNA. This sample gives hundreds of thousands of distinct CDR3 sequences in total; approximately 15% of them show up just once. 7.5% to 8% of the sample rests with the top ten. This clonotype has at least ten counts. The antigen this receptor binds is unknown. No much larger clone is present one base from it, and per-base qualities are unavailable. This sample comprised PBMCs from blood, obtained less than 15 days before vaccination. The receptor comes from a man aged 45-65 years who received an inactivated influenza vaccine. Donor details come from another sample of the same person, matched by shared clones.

CDR3 loop: CASKARARDTQYF. The DNA is as follows: TGTGCCAGCAAGGCAAGGGCTCGGGATACGCAGTATTTT. The V and J genes are TRBV6-1 and TRBJ2-3; no D gene call is confident. The CDR3 goes from the cysteine to the phenylalanine over 13 residues. Solely the CDR3 DNA is kept, with 39 bases framed from the first base. CDR1 and CDR2 are read off the germline V gene as MNHNS and SASEGT. V lost 7 bases and J lost 6 bases; the stretch between them is 14 bases long.